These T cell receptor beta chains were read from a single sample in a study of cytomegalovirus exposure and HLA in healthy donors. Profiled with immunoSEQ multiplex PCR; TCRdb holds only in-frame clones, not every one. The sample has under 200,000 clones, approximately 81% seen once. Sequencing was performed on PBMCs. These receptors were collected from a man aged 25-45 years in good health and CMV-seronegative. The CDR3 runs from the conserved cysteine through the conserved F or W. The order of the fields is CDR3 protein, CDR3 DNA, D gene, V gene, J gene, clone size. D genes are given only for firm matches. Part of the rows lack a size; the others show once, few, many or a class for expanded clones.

CDR3 protein: CAISARGFGQETQYF
CDR3 DNA: TGTGCCATCAGCGCAAGGGGATTCGGCCAAGAGACCCAGTACTTC
D gene: -
V gene: TRBV10-3
J gene: TRBJ2-5
clone size: -

CDR3 protein: CAWRRASGETDTQYF
CDR3 DNA: TGTGCCTGGAGGCGAGCTAGCGGGGAAACAGATACGCAGTATTTT
D gene: TRBD2
V gene: TRBV30
J gene: TRBJ2-3
clone size: -

CDR3 protein: CASSKESSYEQYF
CDR3 DNA: TGTGCCAGCAGCAAAGAGAGCTCCTACGAGCAGTACTTC
D gene: -
V gene: TRBV5-4
J gene: TRBJ2-7
clone size: -

CDR3 protein: CASSAEVPSYEQYF
CDR3 DNA: TGTGCCAGCAGCGCCGAAGTCCCCTCCTACGAGCAGTACTTC
D gene: -
V gene: TRBV5-4
J gene: TRBJ2-7
clone size: few

CDR3 protein: CASSLEGQTYEQYF
CDR3 DNA: TGTGCCAGCAGTTTGGAGGGACAGACTTACGAGCAGTACTTC
D gene: -
V gene: TRBV27
J gene: TRBJ2-7
clone size: -

CDR3 protein: CASSGTGGTNEKLFF
CDR3 DNA: TGTGCCAGCAGCGGGACAGGTGGGACTAATGAAAAACTGTTTTTT
D gene: TRBD1
V gene: TRBV6-1
J gene: TRBJ1-4
clone size: -

CDR3 protein: CSVGGRQTTEAFF
CDR3 DNA: TGCAGCGTGGGGGGTCGGCAGACCACTGAAGCTTTCTTT
D gene: -
V gene: TRBV29-1
J gene: TRBJ1-1
clone size: -

CDR3 protein: CASSAGTGGGYGYTF
CDR3 DNA: TGTGCCAGCAGTGCCGGGACAGGGGGCGGGTATGGCTACACCTTC
D gene: TRBD1
V gene: TRBV6-1
J gene: TRBJ1-2
clone size: -

CDR3 protein: CAWSLGGQIYEQYF
CDR3 DNA: TGTGCCTGGAGTCTTGGCGGTCAGATCTACGAGCAGTACTTC
D gene: -
V gene: TRBV30
J gene: TRBJ2-7
clone size: -

CDR3 protein: CASSEYGTGEDTQYF
CDR3 DNA: TGTGCCAGCAGTGAATATGGGACAGGGGAAGATACGCAGTATTTT
D gene: TRBD1
V gene: TRBV25-1
J gene: TRBJ2-3
clone size: -

CDR3 protein: CASRLTGDIFSGANVLTF
CDR3 DNA: TGTGCCAGTAGGCTGACAGGGGACATATTCTCTGGGGCCAACGTCCTGACTTTC
D gene: TRBD1
V gene: TRBV19
J gene: TRBJ2-6
clone size: -

CDR3 protein: CASSQDAPGPTSTDTQYF
CDR3 DNA: TGTGCCAGCAGCCAAGATGCCCCAGGGCCCACTAGCACAGATACGCAGTATTTT
D gene: -
V gene: TRBV4-2
J gene: TRBJ2-3
clone size: -

CDR3 protein: CASSDLLGQGENIQYF
CDR3 DNA: TGTGCCAGCAGTGATCTGCTGGGACAGGGGGAAAACATTCAGTACTTC
D gene: TRBD1
V gene: TRBV25-1
J gene: TRBJ2-4
clone size: -

CDR3 protein: CASRGDRQNTEAFF
CDR3 DNA: TGTGCCAGCAGAGGGGACAGACAAAACACTGAAGCTTTCTTT
D gene: TRBD1
V gene: TRBV6-1
J gene: TRBJ1-1
clone size: -

CDR3 protein: CASSGTSGGAVDTQYF
CDR3 DNA: TGTGCCAGTAGTGGAACTAGCGGGGGGGCCGTGGATACGCAGTATTTT
D gene: TRBD2
V gene: TRBV19
J gene: TRBJ2-3
clone size: -

CDR3 protein: CASRAGTGGYEQYF
CDR3 DNA: TGTGCCAGCAGGGCCGGGACAGGGGGTTACGAGCAGTACTTC
D gene: TRBD1
V gene: TRBV27
J gene: TRBJ2-7
clone size: few

CDR3 protein: CASSRLLAGGRETQYF
CDR3 DNA: TGTGCCAGCAGCCGCCTACTAGCGGGGGGGAGGGAGACCCAGTACTTC
D gene: TRBD2
V gene: TRBV7-2
J gene: TRBJ2-5
clone size: few

CDR3 protein: CASSFQKDQPQHF
CDR3 DNA: TGTGCCAGCAGTTTCCAGAAAGATCAGCCCCAGCATTTT
D gene: -
V gene: TRBV6-1
J gene: TRBJ1-5
clone size: -

CDR3 protein: CASSWRYGELFF
CDR3 DNA: TGTGCCAGTAGTTGGCGGTACGGGGAGCTGTTTTTT
D gene: -
V gene: TRBV19
J gene: TRBJ2-2
clone size: -

CDR3 protein: CASSPYSGGNTEAFF
CDR3 DNA: TGTGCCAGCAGCCCCTATTCAGGGGGCAACACTGAAGCTTTCTTT
D gene: TRBD1
V gene: TRBV7-6
J gene: TRBJ1-1
clone size: -

CDR3 protein: CASSLVRTGAADTQYF
CDR3 DNA: TGTGCCAGCAGCTTAGTTAGGACAGGGGCCGCAGATACGCAGTATTTT
D gene: TRBD1
V gene: TRBV7-9
J gene: TRBJ2-3
clone size: -

CDR3 protein: CASSSQDKAYYNEQFF
CDR3 DNA: TGTGCCAGCAGCTCACAGGACAAAGCGTACTACAATGAGCAGTTCTTC
D gene: -
V gene: TRBV5-4
J gene: TRBJ2-1
clone size: few

CDR3 protein: CASSANYEQYF
CDR3 DNA: TGTGCCAGCAGCGCGAATTACGAGCAGTACTTC
D gene: -
V gene: TRBV5-6
J gene: TRBJ2-7
clone size: -

CDR3 protein: CASSEWSTANTGELFF
CDR3 DNA: TGTGCCAGCAGTGAATGGTCGACAGCAAACACCGGGGAGCTGTTTTTT
D gene: -
V gene: TRBV2
J gene: TRBJ2-2
clone size: -

CDR3 protein: CAWSRGATNEKLFF
CDR3 DNA: TGTGCCTGGAGCCGGGGTGCAACTAATGAAAAACTGTTTTTT
D gene: -
V gene: TRBV30
J gene: TRBJ1-4
clone size: once

CDR3 protein: CATGTSGYEQYF
CDR3 DNA: TGTGCCACCGGGACTAGCGGGTACGAGCAGTACTTC
D gene: TRBD2
V gene: TRBV10-3
J gene: TRBJ2-7
clone size: -

CDR3 protein: CASSPGRREEPTDTQYF
CDR3 DNA: TGTGCCAGCAGCCCGGGACGGCGGGAGGAACCTACAGATACGCAGTATTTT
D gene: TRBD2
V gene: TRBV11-3
J gene: TRBJ2-3
clone size: -

CDR3 protein: CASSSRTGTYGYTF
CDR3 DNA: TGTGCCAGCAGTTCTCGCACAGGGACCTATGGCTACACCTTC
D gene: -
V gene: TRBV27
J gene: TRBJ1-2
clone size: -

CDR3 protein: CASSGQGSYNEQFF
CDR3 DNA: TGTGCCAGTAGTGGACAGGGATCTTACAATGAGCAGTTCTTC
D gene: TRBD1
V gene: TRBV11-3
J gene: TRBJ2-1
clone size: -

CDR3 protein: CASSATGNTEAFF
CDR3 DNA: TGTGCCAGCAGTGCGACGGGGAACACTGAAGCTTTCTTT
D gene: -
V gene: TRBV6-1
J gene: TRBJ1-1
clone size: -

CDR3 protein: CASSFQTSGGSTDTQYF
CDR3 DNA: TGTGCCAGCAGTTTCCAGACTAGCGGGGGGAGCACAGATACGCAGTATTTT
D gene: TRBD2
V gene: TRBV27
J gene: TRBJ2-3
clone size: -

CDR3 protein: CSARTSGTGHPYEQYF
CDR3 DNA: TGCAGCGCCCGAACATCTGGGACAGGGCATCCCTACGAGCAGTACTTC
D gene: TRBD1
V gene: TRBV29-1
J gene: TRBJ2-7
clone size: -

CDR3 protein: CSAEGGRGADTQYF
CDR3 DNA: TGCAGCGCTGAAGGCGGCAGGGGGGCAGATACGCAGTATTTT
D gene: -
V gene: TRBV29-1
J gene: TRBJ2-3
clone size: few

CDR3 protein: CAISEGGTYEQFF
CDR3 DNA: TGTGCCATCAGTGAAGGAGGGACCTATGAGCAGTTCTTC
D gene: -
V gene: TRBV10-3
J gene: TRBJ2-1
clone size: -

CDR3 protein: CASSDDRATDTQYF
CDR3 DNA: TGTGCCAGCAGTGATGACAGGGCAACAGATACGCAGTATTTT
D gene: TRBD1
V gene: TRBV2
J gene: TRBJ2-3
clone size: -

CDR3 protein: CASSHITGGEAFF
CDR3 DNA: TGTGCCAGCAGCCATATAACAGGGGGTGAAGCTTTCTTT
D gene: TRBD1
V gene: TRBV7-3
J gene: TRBJ1-1
clone size: -

CDR3 protein: CASSPLYGTGNTEAFF
CDR3 DNA: TGTGCCAGTAGTCCTCTATACGGGACAGGGAACACTGAAGCTTTCTTT
D gene: TRBD1
V gene: TRBV19
J gene: TRBJ1-1
clone size: -

CDR3 protein: CSLAAGQLTDTQYF
CDR3 DNA: TGCAGCCTCGCGGCGGGACAGCTCACAGATACGCAGTATTTT
D gene: -
V gene: TRBV29-1
J gene: TRBJ2-3
clone size: -

CDR3 protein: CASSSRGDSYNEQFF
CDR3 DNA: TGTGCCAGCAGTTCCCGCGGGGACTCCTACAATGAGCAGTTCTTC
D gene: -
V gene: TRBV6-1
J gene: TRBJ2-1
clone size: -

CDR3 protein: CASTTQGPGTDTQYF
CDR3 DNA: TGTGCCAGCACTACACAGGGCCCTGGCACAGATACGCAGTATTTT
D gene: -
V gene: TRBV28
J gene: TRBJ2-3
clone size: few

CDR3 protein: CASSFGTGVDTQYF
CDR3 DNA: TGTGCCAGCTCATTTGGGACAGGGGTCGATACGCAGTATTTT
D gene: TRBD1
V gene: TRBV18
J gene: TRBJ2-3
clone size: -

CDR3 protein: CASSGTGGVYEQYF
CDR3 DNA: TGTGCCAGTAGTGGGACAGGGGGCGTCTACGAGCAGTACTTC
D gene: TRBD1
V gene: TRBV19
J gene: TRBJ2-7
clone size: -

CDR3 protein: CASSLSIGGETQYF
CDR3 DNA: TGTGCCAGCAGCTTGAGTATCGGGGGAGAGACCCAGTACTTC
D gene: -
V gene: TRBV5-4
J gene: TRBJ2-5
clone size: -

CDR3 protein: CASSGPQGETQYF
CDR3 DNA: TGTGCCAGCAGTGGACCACAGGGGGAGACCCAGTACTTC
D gene: TRBD1
V gene: TRBV25-1
J gene: TRBJ2-5
clone size: few

CDR3 protein: CASSSLAGGPVEQFF
CDR3 DNA: TGTGCCAGCAGCTCTCTAGCGGGAGGGCCGGTTGAGCAGTTCTTC
D gene: TRBD2
V gene: TRBV5-8
J gene: TRBJ2-1
clone size: -

CDR3 protein: CASSIGAGVSGNTIYF
CDR3 DNA: TGTGCCAGTAGTATAGGGGCAGGGGTCTCTGGAAACACCATATATTTT
D gene: -
V gene: TRBV19
J gene: TRBJ1-3
clone size: -

CDR3 protein: CAWSTGMGNSPLHF
CDR3 DNA: TGTGCCTGGAGTACAGGGATGGGTAATTCACCCCTCCACTTT
D gene: -
V gene: TRBV30
J gene: TRBJ1-6
clone size: once

CDR3 protein: CSVGQGIGELFF
CDR3 DNA: TGCAGCGTTGGTCAGGGTATCGGGGAGCTGTTTTTT
D gene: -
V gene: TRBV29-1
J gene: TRBJ2-2
clone size: -

CDR3 protein: CASSLGKLAVGTGELFF
CDR3 DNA: TGTGCCAGCAGCTTGGGAAAACTAGCGGTTGGCACCGGGGAGCTGTTTTTT
D gene: TRBD2
V gene: TRBV5-4
J gene: TRBJ2-2
clone size: -

CDR3 protein: CASSEYFAGFNTGELFF
CDR3 DNA: TGTGCCAGCAGTGAATATTTCGCAGGGTTTAACACCGGGGAGCTGTTTTTT
D gene: -
V gene: TRBV25-1
J gene: TRBJ2-2
clone size: -

CDR3 protein: CASSLQGQETQYF
CDR3 DNA: TGTGCCAGCAGCTTACAGGGGCAAGAGACCCAGTACTTC
D gene: TRBD1
V gene: TRBV5-6
J gene: TRBJ2-5
clone size: -

CDR3 protein: CASSLGQGFYSNQPQHF
CDR3 DNA: TGCGCCAGCAGCTTGGGACAGGGGTTCTATAGCAATCAGCCCCAGCATTTT
D gene: TRBD1
V gene: TRBV5-1
J gene: TRBJ1-5
clone size: -

CDR3 protein: CASRYLARGTLRF
CDR3 DNA: TGTGCCAGCCGATACCTGGCGCGGGGTACCCTACGCTTC
D gene: -
V gene: TRBV11-2
J gene: TRBJ2-7
clone size: -

CDR3 protein: CATRSGQETQYF
CDR3 DNA: TGTGCCACCCGTAGCGGACAAGAGACCCAGTACTTC
D gene: -
V gene: TRBV7-9
J gene: TRBJ2-5
clone size: -

CDR3 protein: CASSLLAAYNEQFF
CDR3 DNA: TGTGCCAGCAGCTTACTAGCAGCTTACAATGAGCAGTTCTTC
D gene: -
V gene: TRBV7-3
J gene: TRBJ2-1
clone size: -